This entry describes one T cell receptor (beta chain). Its antigen is undetermined. The entry originates in a study of a mutant IDH1 vaccine in newly diagnosed glioma. Study as a whole: Among treated patients, approximately 62% were male and approximately 40% female, and mean age was approximately 40 years.

Findings and limits, study-wide: There seemed to be no relation between pseudoprogression and changes in top peripheral T cell clonotypes.

The V segment lost 10 bases and the J segment 4 bases; nucleotides outside the gene matches: 29. CDR1 and CDR2 from the germline V gene are LNHDA and SQIVND (reference sequence). This CDR3 contains 20 residues. Time point specified: week 35, safety follow-up. Doses comprised 300 ug of mutant IDH1 20-mer peptide each, plus topical imiquimod. The vaccination schedule gave patients eight doses in weeks 1, 3, 5, 7, 11, 15, 19 and 23. Donor tumors were new WHO grade 3 or 4 IDH1-mutant, ATRX-lost astrocytomas. Generated by immunoSEQ multiplex PCR, the TCRdb table keeps only in-frame clones and is missing some. Altogether over 45,000 clones are present, approximately 80% being singletons, with the ten largest covering more than 10%.

The TCR was taken from a man in his forties or fifties with glioma. V is TRBV19 and J is TRBJ1-1, with 8 bases aligning to TRBD1. Sample: PBMCs, taken from a glioma patient whose treatment included an IDH1 peptide vaccine. CDR3 in amino acids: CATSTRDRFTTDGFGTEAFF. The CDR3 DNA reads as TGTGCCACCTCCACCAGGGACAGGTTTACGACGGACGGGTTCGGCACTGAAGCTTTCTTT.